The entry below gives a single TCR beta chain sequence along with its context. This sample stems from a study of blood T cell repertoires in COVID-19. On the study more broadly: Sites across the United States, Italy and Spain contributed samples from acute and convalescent COVID-19.

This CDR3 has 13 amino acids. The trim removed 2 bases at V and 7 bases at J, leaving 3 bases unmatched. Germline V CDR1 and CDR2: MNHNS, SASEGT. Libraries were prepared by immunoSEQ multiplex PCR; TCRdb keeps only in-frame clonotypes and omits some of them. The sample includes approximately 260,000 clones, around nine tenths of them seen just once. During active infection, Seattle patients enrolled and were then monitored through disease. The sample taken for sequencing was peripheral blood. This clonotype was obtained from a woman between 65 and 79 years old with COVID-19, enrolled during active disease. The chain employs TRBV6-1 and TRBJ1-2; 8 nucleotides match TRBD1. This chain's CDR3 is CASSERQGSGYTF. The CDR3 DNA reads TGTGCCAGCAGTGAAAGACAGGGGTCTGGCTACACCTTC.